The entry below gives a single T cell receptor (beta chain) sequence along with its context. The PCR contained 60 Vbeta and 13 Jbeta primers. Repertoires were generated with immunoSEQ multiplex PCR, while TCRdb's copy carries only in-frame clones and drops some. The sample has around 200,000 clones; about two thirds are singletons. These donors, healthy bone marrow donors, were studied. This CDR3 contains 15 residues. Per germline, CDR1 MRHNA and CDR2 SNTAGT. Losses at the gene ends were 7 bases for V and 4 bases for J; bases not matched to a gene: 8. This entry is derived from a study of cytomegalovirus exposure and HLA in healthy donors.

V gene TRBV6-4 combines with J gene TRBJ2-5, with TRBD2 identical over 11 bases. Sample: PBMCs. The origin of this receptor is a middle-aged man in good health and CMV-seropositive. The CDR3 nucleotides read TGTGCCAGCATCCTTTTTAGCGGGGGGGCAGAGACCCAGTACTTC. Protein product: CASILFSGGAETQYF.